The 20 T cell receptor beta chains reported below all come from one sample, sequenced in a study of cytotoxic CD8 clonotypes in ibrutinib-treated CLL. The assay was immunoSEQ multiplex PCR, and TCRdb's table has in-frame clones only and misses some. The sample consists of more than 110,000 clones, about 91% of them appearing once. Sequenced material: PBMCs, taken after 12 months of ibrutinib treatment. The receptors shown here come from a human donor with chronic lymphocytic leukemia.

The J gene is TRBJ2-3, the V gene TRBV11-2, with 10 bases fitting TRBD1. Germline trimming cut 5 bases from V and 3 bases from J; bases unmatched to any gene: 2. CDR3 length: 14 residues. Looked up from germline, CDR1 is SGHAT and CDR2 is FQNNGV. The CDR3 DNA reads as TGTGCCAGCAGCCCGGACAGGGGGACAGATACGCAGTATTTT. Its protein is CASSPDRGTDTQYF.

The V and J genes are TRBV27 and TRBJ2-7, with 9 positions matching TRBD2. J was trimmed by 7 bases and V by 2 bases; bases with no gene match: 9. The CDR3 is 15 amino acids. The germline V gene encodes CDR1 MNHEY and CDR2 SMNVEV (reference sequence). The CDR3 DNA follows: TGTGCCAGCAGTTTACGGGGCGGGAGGGCCGATGAGCAGTACTTC. Translating gives CASSLRGGRADEQYF.

The CDR3 coding sequence is TGCGCCAGCAGCTGGGACCCCGCTGGGGAAAAACTGTTTTTT. It is translated as CASSWDPAGEKLFF. The V gene is TRBV5-1, the J gene TRBJ1-4, with D possibly matching TRBD1 (5 bases). Germline CDR1 and CDR2: SGHRS and YFSETQ. V was pared by 3 bases and J by 8 bases, with 14 bases between. The CDR3 covers 14 residues.

The gene calls are TRBV6-5 and TRBJ2-2; a weak D match, TRBD2 (6 bases). The V end was cut by 6 bases, the J end by 4 bases, with 12 bases between. The CDR3 sequence is 14 residues long. Germline loops: CDR1 MNHEY, CDR2 SVGAGI. CDR3 region: CASSPGVGTGELFF. The CDR3 nucleotides read TGTGCCAGCAGCCCGGGGGTCGGCACCGGGGAGCTGTTTTTT.

The J gene is TRBJ2-3, the V gene TRBV6-5; D ambiguous. CDR1 MNHEY and CDR2 SVGAGI come from the germline V gene. The length of the CDR3 is 16 residues. V was clipped by 0 bases and J by 3 bases, with 13 bases between them. The CDR3 is CASSYSMSSLTDTQYF. CDR3 bases: TGTGCCAGCAGTTACTCGATGTCGAGTTTGACAGATACGCAGTATTTT.

The V and J genes are TRBV5-1 and TRBJ2-1, with TRBD2 identical over 9 bases. Germline trimming cut 1 base from V and 5 bases from J; bases unmatched to any gene: 7. The CDR3 is 16 residues long. Germline-derived CDR1 and CDR2 are SGHRS and YFSETQ. The DNA for the CDR3 is TGCGCCAGCAGCTTGAGTGCTGCTAGCGGGAACAATGAGCAGTTCTTC. Its translation is CASSLSAASGNNEQFF. The full variable domain, its missing parts supplied by reference TRBV5-1 and TRBJ2-1, is KAGVTQTPRYLIKTRGQQVTLSCSPISGHRSVSWYQQTPGQGLQFLFEYFSETQRNKGNFPGRFSGRQFSNSRSEMNVSTLELGDSALYLCASSLSAASGNNEQFFGPGTRLTVL.

V gene TRBV11-1 combines with J gene TRBJ2-7; TRBD2 aligns across 12 bases. Germline V gene lookup returns CDR1 SGHAT and CDR2 FQDESV (reference sequence). The CDR3 has 14 residues. The V segment lost 6 bases and the J segment 10 bases; nucleotides outside the gene matches: 10. The CDR3 coding sequence is TGTGCCAGCAGGCTGACCGGACTAGCGGGAACCCAGTACTTC. Residues: CASRLTGLAGTQYF.

This chain uses TRBV9 with TRBJ2-1; D remains ambiguous. Germline assignment: CDR1 SGDLS and CDR2 YYNGEE. The CDR3 has 14 residues. Trimming removed 0 bases at V and 4 bases at J, with 8 bases between. CDR3 amino acids: CASSVDSYYNEQFF. In nucleotides, the CDR3 is TGTGCCAGCAGCGTAGATAGCTATTACAATGAGCAGTTCTTC.

This chain links TRBV7-8 with TRBJ2-7, with 8 bases matching TRBD2. The CDR3 is 14 amino acids. Germline V lookup: CDR1 SGHVS, CDR2 FQNEAQ. The V and J ends lost 1 base and 2 bases, in that order; junction bases with no gene match: 1. CDR3 bases: TGTGCCAGCAGCTTAGAGGGACTAGCCTACGAGCAGTACTTC. Protein sequence: CASSLEGLAYEQYF.

The chain joins TRBV25-1 to TRBJ2-7; D is unresolved. The CDR3 has 11 amino acids. Germline CDR1 is MGHDK and CDR2 is SYGVNS. The V end was cut by 3 bases, the J end by 6 bases, with 6 bases between. For the CDR3, the DNA is TGTGCCAGCAGTGATCCTGGCGAGCAGTACTTC. This encodes CASSDPGEQYF.

This chain links TRBV15 with TRBJ1-5, with TRBD1 matching over 10 bases. CDR1 is LNHNV and CDR2 is YYDKDF in the germline V gene (reference sequence). The CDR3 runs to 16 residues. The trim removed 2 bases at V and 7 bases at J, leaving 8 bases unmatched. The CDR3 spells CATSRTTGGWEQPQHF. The CDR3 DNA follows: TGTGCCACCAGCAGAACGACAGGGGGCTGGGAACAGCCCCAGCATTTT.

This chain joins TRBV28 and TRBJ2-3; 8 bases are shared with TRBD2. CDR3 length: 16 amino acids. V lost 6 bases, J lost 3 bases, and 11 bases stayed unmatched. The germline CDR1 and CDR2 sequences are MDHEN and SYDVKM. For the CDR3, the DNA is TGTGCCAGCAGCTCCTTCGGGCGGGAGGAGACAGATACGCAGTATTTT. It specifies CASSSFGREETDTQYF.

The chain combines TRBV6-6 with TRBJ2-3; D unclear. CDR3 length equals 14 residues. The V gene's germline CDR1 is MNHNY and CDR2 SVGAGI (reference sequence). The V end lost 4 bases, the J end lost 1 base, and 9 bases lay between the germline ends. In DNA, the CDR3 is TGTGCCAGCAGTTCCTGGCAGCGCACAGATACGCAGTATTTT. Translated: CASSSWQRTDTQYF.

Written as DNA, the CDR3 is TGTGCCAGCATCTCGCCCCGGGCGGCTTTCTTT. It specifies CASISPRAAFF. V gene TRBV28 combines with J gene TRBJ1-1, with D uncertain. In germline, CDR1 is MDHEN, CDR2 SYDVKM. The CDR3 runs to 11 residues. The V end was cut by 7 bases, the J end by 11 bases, with 14 bases between.

This clone was seen a few times. The V call is TRBV19, the J call TRBJ1-5, with 7 bases lining up with TRBD1. The junction had 12 bases not matched to a gene; V was cut back by 6 bases and J by 7 bases. The CDR3 consists of 15 residues. Looked up from germline, CDR1 is LNHDA and CDR2 is SQIVND (reference sequence). CDR3 sequence (DNA): TGTGCCAGTAGGCCGACAGGGTTGTTAGTGCAGCCCCAGCATTTT. It is translated as CASRPTGLLVQPQHF. Based on the CDR3 plus reference TRBV19 and TRBJ1-5, the full variable domain is DGGITQSPKYLFRKEGQNVTLSCEQNLNHDAMYWYRQDPGQGLRLIYYSQIVNDFQKGDIAEGYSVSREKKESFPLTVTSAQKNPTAFYLCASRPTGLLVQPQHFGDGTRLSIL.

The chain has TRBV29-1 and TRBJ1-1; D may be TRBD1 (6 bases). From germline, CDR1 is SQVTM and CDR2 ANQGSEA. V lost 4 bases and J 6 bases, leaving 18 bases between the germline ends. This CDR3 is 14 amino acids long. The CDR3 here is CSVGEGGAWAEAFF. The DNA for the CDR3 is TGCAGCGTTGGAGAAGGGGGGGCCTGGGCTGAAGCTTTCTTT. Full variable domain (missing parts from reference TRBV29-1 and TRBJ1-1): SAVISQKPSRDICQRGTSLTIQCQVDSQVTMMFWYRQQPGQSLTLIATANQGSEATYESGFVIDKFPISRPNLTFSTLTVSNMSPEDSSIYLCSVGEGGAWAEAFFGQGTRLTVV.

The V gene is TRBV7-9, the J gene TRBJ1-3; a weak D match, TRBD1 (5 bases). V shed 8 bases and J shed 0 bases, with 11 bases lying between them. The CDR3 spans 14 residues. Germline CDR1 and CDR2: SEHNR and FQNEAQ (reference sequence). Here the CDR3 DNA reads TGTGCCAGCTACAGGAGCTTCTCTGGAAACACCATATATTTT. It yields the protein CASYRSFSGNTIYF.

This clone was observed a handful of times. The V gene is TRBV4-3, the J gene TRBJ1-5; D remains unclear. CDR3 size: 15 residues. CDR1 LGHNA and CDR2 YSLEER come from the germline V gene. Trimming cost V 4 bases and J 5 bases, with 15 bases left between them. CDR3 in amino acids: CASSPNPGFDQPQHF. The CDR3 DNA sequence: TGCGCCAGCAGCCCGAATCCCGGATTCGATCAGCCCCAGCATTTT.

The chain links TRBV7-2 to TRBJ2-2; perhaps TRBD2 as D (5 bases). CDR1 and CDR2 from the germline V gene are SGHTA and FQGNSA. V lost 1 base to trimming and J lost 0 bases, with 9 bases between them. The CDR3 runs to 16 residues. CDR3 region: CASSLEGLPNTGELFF. CDR3 coding DNA: TGTGCCAGCAGCTTAGAAGGACTGCCGAACACCGGGGAGCTGTTTTTT.

The J gene is TRBJ2-5, the V gene TRBV29-1; TRBD2 matches at 10 bases. V gave up 5 bases and J gave up 4 bases; unmatched junction bases: 7. Germline V lookup: CDR1 SQVTM, CDR2 ANQGSEA. The CDR3 consists of 14 residues. The CDR3 sequence is CSVTLAGVLETQYF. The CDR3 region has the DNA TGCAGCGTTACGCTAGCGGGAGTTTTAGAGACCCAGTACTTC.